A selection of T cell receptor beta chains follows, all from one sample in a study of T cells in Graves' hyperthyroidism and ophthalmopathy. TCRdb analysed the multiplex PCR reads with MiXCR anew, one entry per CDR3 protein. This repertoire shows tens of thousands of distinct CDR3 sequences, roughly 50% found once; its top ten account for under 35%. Sample: peripheral blood or thyroid tissue (not recorded which). These receptors originate from a man aged 18 to 35 with Graves' hyperthyroidism. CDR3s include the opening cysteine and the closing phenylalanine or tryptophan. Fields, in order: D gene, J gene, V gene, clone size, CDR3 protein, CDR3 DNA. D genes are given only for firm matches. Size tells how often a clone was seen (once, few, many) or the class of an expanded clone, and some rows leave it out.

>TRBD2|TRBJ2-7|TRBV28|.
CASSLALAGAGVPYEQYF
TGTGCCAGCAGTTTGGCACTAGCGGGAGCGGGGGTCCCCTACGAGCAGTACTTC
>.|TRBJ1-6|TRBV20-1|.
CSASRDSDSPLHF
TGCAGTGCTAGCCGGGACTCGGATTCACCCCTCCACTTT
>.|TRBJ1-2|TRBV5-1|.
CASSLSRADLHGYTF
TGCGCCAGCAGCTTGAGCCGGGCAGATCTTCATGGCTACACCTTC
>TRBD1|TRBJ1-1|TRBV20-1|.
CSARETGDSVAFF
TGCAGTGCTAGAGAGACAGGGGATTCTGTTGCTTTCTTT
>TRBD1|TRBJ2-7|TRBV29-1|.
CSVRSGTGVTYEQYF
TGCAGCGTCCGCTCCGGGACAGGGGTGACCTACGAGCAGTACTTC
>.|TRBJ2-5|TRBV15|once
CATSSPGRTYQSEEYF
TGTGCCACCAGCAGCCCCGGTAGGACTTATCAGAGCGAGGAGTACTTC
>.|TRBJ1-1|TRBV7-8|many
CASSLAEHIAEAFF
TGTGCCAGCAGCTTAGCGGAACACATTGCTGAAGCTTTCTTT
>TRBD1|TRBJ1-2|TRBV2|.
CAISADRAYGYTF
TGTGCCATCAGTGCCGACAGGGCCTATGGCTACACCTTC
>TRBD2|TRBJ2-5|TRBV5-1|.
CASRTSGRQETQYF
TGCGCCAGCAGGACTAGCGGGAGGCAAGAGACCCAGTACTTC
>.|TRBJ1-1|TRBV7-9|.
CASRPAGGRTEAFF
TGCGCCAGCAGACCCGCGGGGGGGAGGACTGAAGCTTTCTTT
>TRBD1|TRBJ2-7|TRBV20-1|medium-sized
CSATGGFYEQYF
TGCAGTGCTACAGGGGGCTTTTACGAGCAGTACTTC
>.|TRBJ2-7|TRBV7-8|many
CASSLAVGDSRYEQYF
TGTGCCAGCAGCTTAGCGGTAGGTGACAGTCGCTACGAGCAGTACTTC
>TRBD2|TRBJ2-7|TRBV7-8|once
CASSPPGTRRYEQYF
TGTGCCAGCAGCCCCCCCGGGACTAGACGCTACGAGCAGTACTTC
>.|TRBJ2-5|TRBV25-1|.
CASSGGGGTGNLGGETQYF
TGTGCCAGCAGTGGCGGCGGGGGGACAGGGAATCTTGGTGGAGAGACCCAGTACTTC
>.|TRBJ1-1|TRBV7-9|many
CASSLAQTREAFF
TGTGCCAGCAGCTTAGCCCAGACTCGCGAAGCTTTCTTT
>TRBD1|TRBJ1-6|TRBV7-2|.
CASSLGTGVNLHF
TGTGCCAGCAGCTTAGGGACAGGGGTTAACCTCCACTTT
>TRBD1|TRBJ1-1|TRBV20-1|.
CSADGVAGGMNTEAFF
TGCAGTGCTGACGGTGTGGCAGGGGGCATGAACACTGAAGCTTTCTTT
>.|TRBJ1-1|TRBV18|many
CASSSGRATEAFF
TGTGCCAGCTCGTCAGGGAGGGCCACTGAAGCTTTCTTT
>TRBD1|TRBJ2-7|TRBV5-1|many
CASKDRGPHDGVGEQYF
TGCGCCAGCAAGGACAGGGGGCCTCACGACGGTGTCGGTGAGCAGTACTTC
>.|TRBJ1-6|TRBV15|.
CATSSDGTNSPLHF
TGTGCCACCAGCAGCGACGGAACAAATTCACCCCTCCACTTT
>.|TRBJ1-1|TRBV10-2|.
CASSESIPNTEAFF
TGCGCCAGCAGTGAGTCTATCCCGAACACTGAAGCTTTCTTT
>.|TRBJ1-6|TRBV11-2|.
CASSLEDRLNSPLHF
TGTGCCAGCAGCTTAGAAGACAGGCTAAATTCACCCCTCCACTTT
>.|TRBJ2-2|TRBV9|medium-sized
CASSVNIVSNTGELFF
TGTGCCAGCAGCGTAAACATTGTGTCAAACACCGGGGAGCTGTTTTTT
>.|TRBJ1-5|TRBV28|few
CASSGGGTRNQPQHF
TGTGCCAGCAGCGGGGGGGGGACCCGCAATCAGCCCCAGCATTTT
>.|TRBJ2-7|TRBV11-2|many
CASSRGLDYEQYF
TGTGCCAGCAGCCGCGGACTGGACTACGAGCAGTACTTC
>.|TRBJ1-6|TRBV9|few
CASSVVFANSPLHF
TGTGCCAGCAGCGTAGTTTTCGCGAATTCACCCCTCCACTTT
>TRBD1|TRBJ1-5|TRBV2|.
CASSVEQGYQPQHF
TGTGCCAGCAGTGTCGAACAGGGGTACCAGCCCCAGCATTTT
>.|TRBJ2-7|TRBV29-1|many
CSVRPEQYF
TGCAGCGTGAGGCCCGAGCAGTACTTC
>.|TRBJ1-1|TRBV9|many
CASSPRQNMNTEAFF
TGTGCCAGCAGCCCCAGACAGAACATGAACACTGAAGCTTTCTTT
>TRBD1|TRBJ2-7|TRBV29-1|.
CSAWGQGYSYEQYF
TGCAGCGCATGGGGACAGGGTTATTCCTACGAGCAGTACTTC
>.|TRBJ2-5|TRBV12-3/TRBV12-4|.
CASSLQGSQYF
TGTGCCAGCAGTTTACAGGGATCGCAGTACTTC
>TRBD1|TRBJ1-1|TRBV15|once
CATSSASRDRTEAFF
TGTGCCACCAGCAGTGCTAGTCGGGACAGGACTGAAGCTTTCTTT
>.|TRBJ1-6|TRBV5-1|many
CASSVTGPPSSYNSPLHF
TGCGCCAGCAGCGTGACAGGTCCTCCAAGCTCCTATAATTCACCCCTCCACTTT
>.|TRBJ1-1|TRBV10-2|.
CASSVGQSLPNTEAFF
TGCGCCAGCAGTGTAGGTCAGTCCCTACCAAACACTGAAGCTTTCTTT
>.|TRBJ2-6|TRBV7-3|.
CASSWRRGSPGANVLTF
TGTGCCAGCAGCTGGCGAAGGGGCTCCCCTGGGGCCAACGTCCTGACTTTC
>TRBD1|TRBJ1-6|TRBV3-1|.
CASSRQGDSPLHF
TGTGCCAGCAGCCGACAGGGGGATTCACCCCTCCACTTT
>.|TRBJ2-7|TRBV9|many
CASSVGSGAVSYEQYF
TGTGCCAGCAGCGTAGGATCCGGGGCAGTCTCCTACGAGCAGTACTTC
>.|TRBJ1-2|TRBV5-6|many
CASSLGFRGQLRDGYTF
TGTGCCAGCAGCTTGGGGTTTAGGGGACAACTGAGGGACGGCTACACCTTC
>.|TRBJ2-6|TRBV12-3/TRBV12-4|many
CASRVGRLSGANVLTF
TGTGCCAGCAGGGTGGGGCGCCTCTCTGGGGCCAACGTCCTGACTTTC
>.|TRBJ2-5|TRBV9|.
CASSVAGRTYQSEEYF
TGTGCCAGCAGCGTAGCCGGTAGGACTTATCAGAGCGAGGAGTACTTC
>TRBD1|TRBJ1-5|TRBV7-2|.
CASSLARTGVQPQHF
TGTGCCAGCAGCTTAGCGCGGACAGGGGTTCAGCCCCAGCATTTT
>TRBD2|TRBJ2-5|TRBV7-8|.
CATFGGTQETQYF
TGTGCCACCTTCGGGGGGACTCAAGAGACCCAGTACTTC
>.|TRBJ2-5|TRBV2|.
CASSGTQETQYF
TGTGCCAGCAGTGGGACACAAGAGACCCAGTACTTC
>.|TRBJ2-2|TRBV28|many
CASRSNKEYTGELFF
TGTGCCAGCAGAAGCAACAAAGAGTACACCGGGGAGCTGTTTTTT
>.|TRBJ2-7|TRBV4-1|many
CASSQDSGGEQYF
TGCGCCAGCAGCCAAGATTCCGGGGGCGAGCAGTACTTC
>.|TRBJ2-6|TRBV19|many
CASSITMGAGANVLTF
TGTGCCAGTAGCATCACGATGGGGGCTGGGGCCAACGTCCTGACTTTC
>.|TRBJ1-2|TRBV10-3|.
CAISEEGGYYGYTF
TGTGCCATCAGTGAGGAGGGAGGCTACTATGGCTACACCTTC
>.|TRBJ2-5|TRBV29-1|many
CSVGHNQETQYF
TGCAGCGTTGGCCACAACCAAGAGACCCAGTACTTC
>.|TRBJ1-5|TRBV19|many
CASSIFRGAGERQPQHF
TGTGCCAGTTCGATCTTCAGAGGGGCAGGGGAGAGGCAGCCCCAGCATTTT
>.|TRBJ2-5|TRBV20-1|many
CSASREETQYF
TGCAGTGCTTCGAGGGAAGAGACCCAGTACTTC
>TRBD1|TRBJ1-6|TRBV5-1|.
CASSKSGTARDSPLHF
TGCGCCAGCAGCAAAAGCGGGACAGCGAGGGATTCACCCCTCCACTTT
>.|TRBJ1-4|TRBV7-9|.
CASSLGRPGQMRKLFF
TGTGCCAGCAGCTTAGGTAGACCGGGACAAATGAGAAAACTGTTTTTT
>.|TRBJ1-2|TRBV19|few
CASSIGGAYGYTF
TGTGCCAGTAGTATTGGAGGGGCCTATGGCTACACCTTC
>.|TRBJ1-2|TRBV5-5|many
CASSPTGQSYGYTF
TGTGCCAGCAGCCCTACGGGACAATCTTATGGCTACACCTTC
>.|TRBJ1-6|TRBV20-1|medium-sized
CSARVGRVWSPLHF
TGCAGTGCTAGAGTGGGGAGGGTCTGGTCACCCCTCCACTTT